This T cell receptor beta chain was profiled in a study of blood T cell repertoires in COVID-19 (dated by TCRdb to 2020 to 2022). In the study overall: Samples from collaborators originated in the United States, Italy and Spain and spanned both the acute and convalescent phases of COVID-19. Deeply sampled blood TCRbeta repertoires from subjects exposed to, actively infected with, or recovered from COVID-19 were included in the dataset. Sample metadata almost always included a de-identified subject ID, COVID-19 status, age in years and sex. The repertoires were made available in a free public database intended to serve as a resource for research on the immune response to SARS-CoV-2. The material from the prospective study consisted of cDNA or gDNA derived from T cells, B-cell-depleted T cells, or PBMCs. Samples were obtained from the ongoing ImmuneRACE study (first 160 participants) and from some 1,200 subjects provided by 6 global collaborators. HLA class I and class II types, where available, came from metadata supplied by the sample provider rather than from assay-based typing. What the work shows at the level of the full study, not this receptor alone: Clinical and demographic metadata were provided uncurated, with the amount varying by source and participant.

As for this clone: Its antigen is currently not known. No base quality information exists; no much larger clone differs at one position.

Participants in the prospective study were aged roughly 18 to 89 years, lived in some 24 United States geographic areas, and enrolled through a virtual design. In the prospective study, cohorts were assigned on the basis of participant-reported clinical history obtained from a screening survey and a study questionnaire. A participant counted as exposed if, within 2 weeks of entering the study, that participant had been in contact with someone who had a PCR-confirmed or clinician-diagnosed COVID-19 case. Mobile phlebotomists in the prospective study collected whole blood, serum and a nasopharyngeal or oropharyngeal swab from every participant. Participants in the prospective study had the option to provide additional blood draws and questionnaires over an approximately 2-month period. Before DNA extraction, blood samples from the prospective study were shipped at room temperature or frozen. The germline V gene (reference sequence) provides CDR1 SEHNR and CDR2 FQNEAQ. Germline trimming: 6 bases from V, 8 bases from J; junction bases outside gene matches: 7. Spanning cysteine to phenylalanine, the CDR3 consists of 13 amino acids. The CDR3 DNA has 39 bases and is translated from base 1.

TCRbeta CDR3 regions were amplified from genomic DNA by means of the immunoSEQ Assay, a bias-controlled multiplex PCR. The study's own analysis went as follows. Within the assay, amplification of reference gene primers was used to estimate how many nucleated cells each sample contained. Sequence reads were collapsed and filtered to measure the absolute abundance of every unique TCRbeta CDR3 rearrangement. Productive Simpson clonality was computed per sample as the square root of Simpson's diversity index over productive rearrangements. TCRdb mirrors the immuneACCESS table, restricted to in-frame sequences. Some clones are absent from its copies; in checked studies, under half trace to an unresolved V gene, and the reason for the others is unknown. V and J calls and clone size are given by that table; D and trimming were obtained from the DNA. This sample has around 400,000 clones in its table, and roughly 90% of those were observed once. The ten biggest clones cover roughly 0.86% of the sample.

The sequence was collected from a woman aged 40 to 50 who had been exposed to COVID-19. Recombination linked TRBV7-9 to TRBJ1-2; TRBD1 matches 9 bases in the middle. The sample taken for sequencing was PBMCs or T cells enriched from blood (not recorded which). The DNA sequence is as follows: TGTGCCAGCAGTTCAGGGACAGGGCTAGGCTACACCTTC. Protein translation: CASSSGTGLGYTF.